This entry is about one TCR beta chain. Profiling relied on immunoSEQ multiplex PCR, and the TCRdb table lists in-frame clones only, not all of them. In the table there are some 30,000 clones, roughly nine tenths of which are singletons. Trimming shortened V by 1 base and J by 3 bases, and 7 bases separated the two germline ends. The CDR3 contains 15 residues. The germline V gene has CDR1 LNHDA and CDR2 SQIVND (reference sequence). The entry originates in a study of T cell changes during pregnancy in multiple sclerosis. The sequenced sample was CD8+ T cells from peripheral blood mononuclear cells, obtained in the third trimester of pregnancy. This chain connects TRBV19 to TRBJ1-6; unclear D gene. This sequence originates from a female donor with multiple sclerosis, enrolled in a pregnancy study. The CDR3 DNA reads as TGTGCCAGTAGTATAGGGCCAGACTATAATTCACCCCTCCACTTT. Protein sequence: CASSIGPDYNSPLHF.